Presented here are 27 T cell receptor beta chains from one specimen sequenced in a study of blood T cell repertoires in COVID-19. Profiled with immunoSEQ multiplex PCR; TCRdb holds only in-frame clones, not every one. The data hold about 240,000 clones, with around nine tenths observed a single time. Sequencing was done on a sample of peripheral blood. These receptors were taken from a woman aged 40-49 years who had recovered from COVID-19.

The chain links TRBV4-3 to TRBJ2-7, with D tentatively TRBD2 (7 bases). Germline lookup yields CDR1 LGHNA and CDR2 YSLEER. This CDR3 spans 18 amino acids. V was shortened by 1 base and J by 6 bases, with 25 bases between the two germline ends. The CDR3 DNA is TGCGCCAGCAGCCAAGGGCTAGGGGGGGCCAGGGGATGGGGCGAGCAGTACTTC. It yields the protein CASSQGLGGARGWGEQYF.

Comments on this clone: At one end the junction does not follow the germline gene, possibly because of a read error. The chain carries TRBV7-7 and TRBJ2-7, with D unclear. CDR1 SSHAT and CDR2 FNYEAQ come from the germline V gene (reference sequence). CDR3 size: 13 residues. The CDR3 region has the DNA TGTGCTAGCAGCTTAGGGCAGGACTACGAGCAGTACTTC. It translates to CASSLGQDYEQYF.

CDR3 sequence: CASSPGTGTDTQYF. The CDR3 DNA follows: TGTGCCAGCAGCCCGGGGACAGGGACAGATACGCAGTATTTT. This chain connects TRBV9 to TRBJ2-3, with 9 bases aligning to TRBD1. Germline V gene sequence: CDR1 SGDLS, CDR2 YYNGEE. CDR3 length equals 14 residues. The trim removed 4 bases at V and 3 bases at J, leaving 3 bases unmatched.

The rearrangement links TRBV27 to TRBJ1-2; maybe TRBD1 (6 bases). Per germline, CDR1 MNHEY and CDR2 SMNVEV (reference sequence). V gave up 5 bases and J gave up 6 bases, with 16 bases separating them. The CDR3 sequence is 14 residues long. The CDR3 DNA is TGTGCCAGCAGTCCTCGGGCGGGGGCTAATGGCTACACCTTC. It specifies CASSPRAGANGYTF.

Written as DNA, the CDR3 is TGTGCCTGGACCCCAGGGGGTCATGAAAAACTGTTTTTT. Translated, it gives CAWTPGGHEKLFF. J is TRBJ1-4 and V is TRBV30; 7 bases are a match to TRBD1. Trimming at V came to 4 bases and at J to 6 bases, leaving 5 bases not matched to a gene. The germline CDR1 and CDR2 sequences are GTSNPN and SVGIG (reference sequence). This CDR3 contains 13 residues. The full variable domain, with the rest looked up from reference TRBV30 and TRBJ1-4, is SQTIHQWPATLVQPVGSPLSLECTVEGTSNPNLYWYRQAAGRGLQLLFYSVGIGQISSEVPQNLSASRPQDRQFILSSKKLLLSDSGFYLCAWTPGGHEKLFFGSGTQLSVL.

This chain connects TRBV28 to TRBJ1-1, with 10 bases that match TRBD1. The CDR3 length is 15 residues. In germline, CDR1 is MDHEN, CDR2 SYDVKM. Unmatched junction bases numbered 6, after V lost 5 bases and J lost 3 bases. The CDR3 sequence is CASSPRTGGDTEAFF. For the CDR3, the DNA is TGTGCCAGCAGTCCGCGGACAGGGGGGGACACTGAAGCTTTCTTT.

The rearrangement joins TRBV7-9 to TRBJ1-4; a possible D gene is TRBD1 (5 bases). The CDR3 spans 13 residues. V shed 5 bases and J shed 7 bases, with 11 bases lying between them. Germline lookup yields CDR1 SEHNR and CDR2 FQNEAQ (reference sequence). The CDR3 DNA reads TGTGCCAGCAGCCGTGGTAGGGGTGAAAAACTGTTTTTT. Protein product: CASSRGRGEKLFF.

V and J are TRBV24-1 and TRBJ1-1, with 7 bases that match TRBD1. The CDR3 is 13 residues long. V shed 3 bases and J 5 bases; nucleotides not matched to a gene: 2. The germline V gene has CDR1 KGHDR and CDR2 SFDVKD. The CDR3 sequence is CATSDARGTEAFF. The DNA of the CDR3 is TGTGCCACCAGTGATGCCAGGGGGACTGAAGCTTTCTTT.

This rearrangement joins TRBV30 to TRBJ1-1; D is unclear. The CDR3 runs 12 residues. With 2 bases removed from V and 3 bases from J, the gap between germline ends came to 7 bases. Germline V gives CDR1 GTSNPN, CDR2 SVGIG (reference sequence). The CDR3 coding sequence is TGTGCCTGGAGTCGGCGGGACACTGAAGCTTTCTTT. The encoded protein is CAWSRRDTEAFF.

The chain carries TRBV18 and TRBJ2-1, with TRBD1 identical over 9 bases. Trimming cost V 4 bases and J 2 bases; bases outside gene matches: 6. The germline gives CDR1 KGHSH, CDR2 LQKENI. The CDR3 has 16 residues. CDR3 nucleotides: TGTGCCAGCTCACGCCGGGGACAGGGCCCCTACAATGAGCAGTTCTTC. This translates into CASSRRGQGPYNEQFF.

The rearrangement joins TRBV6-2 or TRBV6-3 to TRBJ2-2; TRBD1 matches at 7 bases. J lost 0 bases, V lost 6 bases, and 4 bases had no gene match. This CDR3 is 15 amino acids long. Germline loops: CDR1 MNHEY, CDR2 SVGEGT. Here the CDR3 reads CASSRGTANTGELFF. CDR3 coding DNA: TGTGCCAGCAGCCGAGGGACAGCGAACACCGGGGAGCTGTTTTTT.

The table lists this clone with a few counts. This chain joins TRBV19 and TRBJ1-2, with a possible D match to TRBD1 (6 bases). This CDR3 contains 15 residues. V gave up 7 bases and J gave up 3 bases, with 18 bases separating them. Germline loops: CDR1 LNHDA, CDR2 SQIVND (reference sequence). The CDR3 bases are TGTGCCAGTACCCCAACACCGACAGGTGACTATGGCTACACCTTC. It yields the protein CASTPTPTGDYGYTF.

The chain has TRBV19 and TRBJ2-5; tentative D call: TRBD2 (6 bases). V lost 1 base to trimming and J lost 5 bases, with 14 bases between them. This CDR3 region has 15 residues. Germline CDR1 and CDR2: LNHDA and SQIVND (reference sequence). CDR3 region: CASSIGLAPRETQYF. The CDR3 coding sequence is TGTGCCAGTAGTATAGGCCTAGCGCCCAGGGAGACCCAGTACTTC.

V and J are TRBV25-1 and TRBJ2-2, with 12 bases fitting TRBD2. CDR3 length: 15 amino acids. Per the germline V gene, CDR1 is MGHDK and CDR2 is SYGVNS. J lost 6 bases, V lost 7 bases, and 6 bases had no gene match. Written as DNA, the CDR3 is TGTGCCAGCAAAGGACTAGCGGGATTTCCCGGGGAGCTGTTTTTT. Translation: CASKGLAGFPGELFF.

This chain connects TRBV7-2 to TRBJ1-1, with D uncertain. The length of the CDR3 is 13 residues. Germline-derived CDR1 and CDR2 are SGHTA and FQGNSA. Trimming took off 5 bases at V and 0 bases at J, with 7 bases between the two ends. In nucleotides, the CDR3 is TGTGCCAGCAGCGGAGCATTGAACACTGAAGCTTTCTTT. Translated, it gives CASSGALNTEAFF.

The chain recombines TRBV9 with TRBJ2-3; 7 nucleotides align to TRBD2. CDR3 size: 17 residues. Germline-derived CDR1 and CDR2 are SGDLS and YYNGEE. J was trimmed by 0 bases and V by 0 bases; bases with no gene match: 7. CDR3 sequence (DNA): TGTGCCAGCAGCGTAGCTTGGCGGGAGATGAGCACAGATACGCAGTATTTT. Its translation: CASSVAWREMSTDTQYF. Using reference TRBV9 and TRBJ2-3 for the parts outside the CDR3, the full variable domain is DSGVTQTPKHLITATGQRVTLRCSPRSGDLSVYWYQQSLDQGLQFLIQYYNGEERAKGNILERFSAQQFPDLHSELNLSSLELGDSALYFCASSVAWREMSTDTQYFGPGTRLTVL.

The chain combines TRBV30 with TRBJ2-7; 13 bases map to TRBD2. The CDR3 has 15 amino acids. The V and J ends lost 2 bases and 3 bases, in that order; junction bases with no gene match: 4. Germline V CDR1 and CDR2: GTSNPN, SVGIG (reference sequence). CDR3 sequence (DNA): TGTGCCTGGAGTCCCCGGACTAGCGGGAGCTACGAGCAGTACTTC. Its translation is CAWSPRTSGSYEQYF.

The chain has TRBV7-3 and TRBJ1-6; possible D gene TRBD1, 5 bases. V lost 4 bases and J lost 14, with 12 bases in between. Germline V lookup: CDR1 SGHTA, CDR2 FQGTGA. The CDR3 runs 12 residues. CDR3 in amino acids: CASSSPGGALHF. CDR3 sequence (DNA): TGTGCCAGCAGCTCCCCGGGGGGGGCCCTCCACTTT.

The chain carries TRBV6-2 or TRBV6-3 and TRBJ1-5; 7 nucleotides match TRBD1. J lost 5 bases, V lost 0 bases, and 4 bases had no gene match. Germline CDR1 is MNHEY and CDR2 is SVGEGT. The CDR3 has 15 amino acids. The CDR3 protein is CASSYSGQRDQPQHF. The CDR3, as DNA: TGTGCCAGCAGTTACTCGGGACAGAGGGATCAGCCCCAGCATTTT.

The CDR3 loop reads CASSLRRSSYEQYF. DNA for the CDR3: TGTGCCAGCAGCTTACGGAGGAGCTCCTACGAGCAGTACTTC. The chain has TRBV13 and TRBJ2-7; a weak D match, TRBD2 (5 bases). There are 14 residues in the CDR3. Deletions cut 2 bases from V and 0 bases from J, with 8 bases between. The V gene's germline CDR1 is PRHDT and CDR2 FYEKMQ (reference sequence). The entire variable domain, with the rest obtained from reference TRBV13 and TRBJ2-7, is as follows: AAGVIQSPRHLIKEKRETATLKCYPIPRHDTVYWYQQGPGQDPQFLISFYEKMQSDKGSIPDRFSAQQFSDYHSELNMSSLELGDSALYFCASSLRRSSYEQYFGPGTRLTVT.

The chain joins TRBV28 to TRBJ2-7; the D is unclear. Germline V lookup: CDR1 MDHEN, CDR2 SYDVKM. Trimming stripped 8 bases from V and 6 bases from J, with 14 bases between. The CDR3 consists of 12 residues. CDR3 sequence: CASLTPPGEQYF. The CDR3 nucleotides are TGTGCCAGCCTCACGCCCCCCGGCGAGCAGTACTTC.

This chain connects TRBV4-1 to TRBJ2-2; TRBD2 aligns across 7 bases. CDR1 is MGHRA and CDR2 is YSYEKL in the germline V gene. The V segment lost 4 bases and the J segment 4 bases; nucleotides outside the gene matches: 9. The CDR3 extends over 16 amino acids. The CDR3 DNA reads TGCGCCAGCAGCCCCCTCGGCCAGCGGGGCACCGGGGAGCTGTTTTTT. Translating gives CASSPLGQRGTGELFF.

The V and J genes are TRBV2 and TRBJ2-1; D may be TRBD2 (7 bases). V gave up 6 bases and J gave up 9 bases, with 18 bases separating them. CDR3 length: 14 residues. CDR1 and CDR2 (germline): SNHLY, FYNNEI. In DNA, the CDR3 is TGTGCCAGCAGCGCACGGGGAAGGGGGGGTGAGCAGTTCTTC. Translating it yields CASSARGRGGEQFF.

V is TRBV24-1 and J is TRBJ2-1; 10 bases are a match to TRBD2. Germline assignment: CDR1 KGHDR and CDR2 SFDVKD. V lost 4 bases, J lost 8 bases, and 10 bases stayed unmatched. This CDR3 comprises 16 residues. The CDR3 loop is CATSDPIAGGVHEQFF. CDR3 nucleotides: TGTGCCACCAGTGACCCTATAGCGGGAGGAGTCCATGAGCAGTTCTTC.

This clone came up once. The chain combines TRBV7-2 with TRBJ2-3; maybe TRBD2 (7 bases). The germline V gene has CDR1 SGHTA and CDR2 FQGNSA. V lost 7 bases to trimming and J lost 0 bases, with 14 bases between them. This CDR3 spans 15 amino acids. The CDR3 region has the DNA TGTGCCAGCACCCCCGGGGGGCCCAGCACAGATACGCAGTATTTT. It encodes CASTPGGPSTDTQYF.

The chain carries TRBV4-3 and TRBJ2-7; possible D gene TRBD1, 6 bases. Germline-derived CDR1 and CDR2 are LGHNA and YSLEER. The CDR3 spans 13 residues. With 1 base removed from V and 3 bases from J, the gap between germline ends came to 7 bases. This chain's CDR3 is CASSQGGGYEQYF. In nucleotides, the CDR3 is TGCGCCAGCAGCCAAGGAGGGGGCTACGAGCAGTACTTC.

The V call is TRBV28, the J call TRBJ1-5; 7 positions match TRBD1. J was trimmed by 2 bases and V by 6 bases; bases with no gene match: 7. Germline lookup yields CDR1 MDHEN and CDR2 SYDVKM. The CDR3 consists of 15 residues. The CDR3 region is CASRKQGSGNQPQHF. The CDR3 region has the DNA TGTGCCAGCAGGAAACAGGGGTCTGGCAATCAGCCCCAGCATTTT. Combining the CDR3 with reference TRBV28 and TRBJ1-5 gives the whole variable domain DVKVTQSSRYLVKRTGEKVFLECVQDMDHENMFWYRQDPGLGLRLIYFSYDVKMKEKGDIPEGYSVSREKKERFSLILESASTNQTSMYLCASRKQGSGNQPQHFGDGTRLSIL.